This T cell receptor (beta chain) originates from a study of OX40 agonist ivuxolimab in advanced cancers. Whole-study context: Dose-escalation cases comprised hepatocellular carcinoma, melanoma, renal cell or head and neck cancer. The mean age was approximately 60 years, ranging from about 20 to 90, with 65% to 85% of participants male. Partial responses were achieved by three patients: one hepatocellular carcinoma, two cutaneous melanoma.

Generated by immunoSEQ multiplex PCR, the TCRdb table keeps only in-frame clones and is missing some. The sample lists 55,000 to 85,000 clones; about four fifths were seen once. The CDR3 sequence is 15 residues long. The J segment lost 9 bases and the V segment lost 5 bases, leaving 12 bases of the junction unmatched. The germline V gene has CDR1 SGHVS and CDR2 FQNEAQ. Only one count was recorded for this clone. The chain uses TRBV7-8 and TRBJ1-3; TRBD1 aligns across 8 bases. The clonotype originates from an adult with an advanced solid tumor such as melanoma, head and neck, liver or kidney cancer. The specimen comprised CD4+ or CD8+ T cells sorted from blood, sampled in a trial of the OX40 agonist ivuxolimab. The CDR3 is CASSRTTDRVGTIYF. CDR3 sequence (DNA): TGTGCCAGCAGCCGAACTACGGACAGGGTGGGCACCATATATTTT.